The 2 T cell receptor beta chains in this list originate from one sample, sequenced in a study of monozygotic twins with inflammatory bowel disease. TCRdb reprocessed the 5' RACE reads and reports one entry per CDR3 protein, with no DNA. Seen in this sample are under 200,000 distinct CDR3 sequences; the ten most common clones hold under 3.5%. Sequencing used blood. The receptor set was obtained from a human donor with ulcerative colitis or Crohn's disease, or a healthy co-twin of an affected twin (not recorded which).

This CDR3 reads CASSLGASGSFHTYEQYF. The chain uses TRBV5-1 and TRBJ2-7; TCRdb's D call, TRBD2, is unchecked because there is no DNA. Germline V CDR1 and CDR2: SGHRS, YFSETQ. This CDR3 contains 18 residues.

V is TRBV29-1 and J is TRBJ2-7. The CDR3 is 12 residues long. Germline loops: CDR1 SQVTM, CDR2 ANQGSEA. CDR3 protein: CSVRRFNDEQYF.